A single sample is the source of the 24 T cell receptor beta chains below, sequenced in a study of monozygotic twins with inflammatory bowel disease. Each CDR3 protein gets one entry in TCRdb, which reprocessed the 5' RACE reads and gives no DNA. The listing contains about 440,000 distinct CDR3 sequences. Sequenced sample: blood. Receptor source: a human donor with ulcerative colitis or Crohn's disease, or a healthy co-twin of an affected twin (not recorded which).

This chain joins TRBV7-2 and TRBJ2-1; with no DNA, the TCRdb D assignment of TRBD2 cannot be verified. From germline, CDR1 is SGHTA and CDR2 FQGNSA. The CDR3 is 14 residues long. The CDR3 loop is CASSPPGTRNEQFF.

This chain uses TRBV20-1 with TRBJ1-4; TCRdb's D call of TRBD1 is untestable without DNA. Germline CDR1 and CDR2: DFQATT and SNEGSKA (reference sequence). CDR3 length: 12 amino acids. This chain's CDR3 is CSAPTGIEKLFF.

CDR3: CSARSSLAAQETQYF. The chain joins TRBV20-1 to TRBJ2-5; absent DNA, TCRdb's TRBD2 call cannot be checked. CDR1 DFQATT and CDR2 SNEGSKA come from the germline V gene (reference sequence). The CDR3 runs 15 residues.

V gene TRBV6-1 combines with J gene TRBJ2-2; TCRdb selects TRBD1, and the lack of DNA leaves this call unchecked. Germline values: CDR1 MNHNS, CDR2 SASEGT. The CDR3 has 15 amino acids. The CDR3 loop reads CASSWDRGSTGELFF.

The chain joins TRBV29-1 to TRBJ2-7. This CDR3 comprises 11 residues. From germline, CDR1 is SQVTM and CDR2 ANQGSEA. CDR3: CSVRGYGEQYF.

The chain has TRBV7-9 and TRBJ1-1; TCRdb calls TRBD1, which cannot be checked without DNA. This CDR3 contains 14 residues. CDR1 and CDR2 from the germline V gene are SEHNR and FQNEAQ (reference sequence). Here the CDR3 reads CASSLGDLNTEAFF.

V usage is TRBV20-1 and J usage is TRBJ2-3; checking the TCRdb D call of TRBD1 is not possible without DNA. The germline CDR1 and CDR2 sequences are DFQATT and SNEGSKA (reference sequence). CDR3 length: 17 amino acids. The CDR3 region is CSASGLGGTPSTDTQYF.

CDR3 sequence reads: CASTVGGTGYTGELFF. V is TRBV6-2 or TRBV6-3 and J is TRBJ2-2; there is no DNA to check the TCRdb D call of TRBD1. CDR1 is MNHEY, CDR2 SVGEGT, per germline. The CDR3 is made up of 16 amino acids.

V is TRBV7-2 and J is TRBJ2-3; TCRdb picks TRBD1, but there is no DNA to check that call. This CDR3 has 14 amino acids. The germline gives CDR1 SGHTA, CDR2 FQGNSA. The CDR3 loop is CASSPTGVTDTQYF.

This chain connects TRBV10-3 to TRBJ2-3; TCRdb gives TRBD2 as the D gene, but with no DNA this cannot be confirmed. The CDR3 has 19 amino acids. Germline assignment: CDR1 ENHRY and CDR2 SYGVKD. CDR3 protein: CAIRDGHTKTGLSTDTQYF.

This chain joins TRBV6-6 and TRBJ1-2; TCRdb's D call, TRBD1, is unchecked because there is no DNA. This CDR3 is built from 13 residues. The germline V gene encodes CDR1 MNHNY and CDR2 SVGAGI (reference sequence). The CDR3 here is CASRMTGFYGYTF.

The chain combines TRBV19 with TRBJ2-1; the TRBD1 assignment by TCRdb is unverifiable without DNA. The CDR3 runs to 14 residues. The V gene's germline CDR1 is LNHDA and CDR2 SQIVND (reference sequence). CDR3 residues: CASNLGGGINEQFF.

This chain joins TRBV5-1 and TRBJ2-2; TCRdb lists TRBD2, though no DNA is available to test this call. There are 16 residues in the CDR3. From germline, CDR1 is SGHRS and CDR2 YFSETQ. The CDR3 is CASSDPAAGNTGELFF.

The chain carries TRBV29-1 and TRBJ1-1; checking the TCRdb D call of TRBD1 is not possible without DNA. The germline V gene has CDR1 SQVTM and CDR2 ANQGSEA. This CDR3 has 14 residues. The CDR3 region is CSVGAQGVGTEAFF. The entire variable domain, with the rest obtained from reference TRBV29-1 and TRBJ1-1, is as follows: SAVISQKPSRDICQRGTSLTIQCQVDSQVTMMFWYRQQPGQSLTLIATANQGSEATYESGFVIDKFPISRPNLTFSTLTVSNMSPEDSSIYLCSVGAQGVGTEAFFGQGTRLTVV.

The chain recombines TRBV29-1 with TRBJ2-1; TCRdb indicates TRBD2, and absent DNA this call remains unverified. Germline loops: CDR1 SQVTM, CDR2 ANQGSEA. The CDR3 contains 16 residues. CDR3 in amino acids: CSVREAGGVLVNEQFF.

V and J are TRBV28 and TRBJ2-3; the D gene TCRdb calls, TRBD1, cannot be checked with no DNA. This CDR3 region has 16 residues. The germline V gene has CDR1 MDHEN and CDR2 SYDVKM. CDR3 in amino acids: CASSLSPRTGADTQYF.

The chain recombines TRBV7-9 with TRBJ2-3; the TRBD1 assignment by TCRdb is unverifiable without DNA. The germline V gene encodes CDR1 SEHNR and CDR2 FQNEAQ (reference sequence). This CDR3 is 16 amino acids long. The CDR3 protein is CASIPMNRGPADTQYF.

V is TRBV18 and J is TRBJ2-3; TCRdb's D call of TRBD2 is untestable without DNA. Germline V gene sequence: CDR1 KGHSH, CDR2 LQKENI. The CDR3 runs to 15 residues. CDR3 region: CASSRSADFTDTQYF.

The V and J genes are TRBV12-3 or TRBV12-4 and TRBJ1-2; TCRdb designates TRBD1, a call that cannot be tested without DNA. The CDR3 contains 17 residues. CDR3 protein: CASRPLGTGPISYGYTF.

This chain uses TRBV25-1 with TRBJ1-1; TCRdb outputs TRBD1, but without DNA this stays unchecked. CDR1 MGHDK and CDR2 SYGVNS come from the germline V gene. CDR3 length equals 16 residues. The CDR3 here is CASSPTGATPNTEAFF.

The genes are TRBV27 and TRBJ1-6; TCRdb calls TRBD1, which cannot be checked without DNA. This CDR3 contains 15 residues. The germline gives CDR1 MNHEY, CDR2 SMNVEV (reference sequence). CDR3 amino acids: CASSSRDRYNSPLHF.

The chain couples TRBV20-1 to TRBJ1-4; TCRdb names TRBD1, which stays unverified in the absence of DNA. The CDR3 covers 13 residues. The V gene's germline CDR1 is DFQATT and CDR2 SNEGSKA (reference sequence). CDR3 residues: CSASGTGHEKLFF.

V gene TRBV19 combines with J gene TRBJ2-1. Germline V gene sequence: CDR1 LNHDA, CDR2 SQIVND (reference sequence). The CDR3 extends over 12 amino acids. CDR3 residues: CASRSLYNEQFF.

V gene TRBV18 combines with J gene TRBJ1-6. This CDR3 contains 14 residues. The germline gives CDR1 KGHSH, CDR2 LQKENI. This CDR3 is CASSPKGPPSPLHF.